The source of this TCR beta chain is a study of blood T cell repertoires in COVID-19. About the research overall: There were acute and convalescent COVID-19 samples, and they came from the United States, Italy and Spain. PBMCs, B-cell-depleted T cells, or T cells provided the cDNA or gDNA that made up the material.

The ends lost 8 bases at V and 0 bases at J; junction bases unmatched: 4. The CDR3 is 14 residues long. Germline CDR1 is MGHDK and CDR2 is SYGVNS. How the authors handled the data: By means of reference gene primer amplification, nucleated cell counts were estimated. Assay used: immunoSEQ multiplex PCR; TCRdb lists only in-frame clones, some missing. Clone size and V and J calls were adopted from that table, with D and trimming inferred from the DNA. The sample records some 56,000 clones, nearly 90% being singletons. Seattle patient enrollment occurred during active infection, with longitudinal follow-up thereafter.

V usage is TRBV25-1 and J usage is TRBJ2-1; 7 bases are a match to TRBD2. Sequencing was performed on peripheral blood. The clonotype was recovered from a woman in her fifties or sixties with COVID-19, enrolled during active disease. The CDR3 protein is CASHSSGSYNEQFF. The CDR3 region has the DNA TGTGCCAGCCATTCTAGCGGCTCCTACAATGAGCAGTTCTTC. Variable domain in full (rest from reference TRBV25-1 and TRBJ2-1): EADIYQTPRYLVIGTGKKITLECSQTMGHDKMYWYQQDPGMELHLIHYSYGVNSTEKGDLSSESTVSRIRTEHFPLTLESARPSHTSQYLCASHSSGSYNEQFFGPGTRLTVL.